This T cell receptor (beta chain) was identified in a study of spatial heterogeneity in lung cancer. Time point described: sample taken at primary tumor resection. Samples came from approximately 65 TRACERx patients with untreated early-stage lung cancer. In TCRdb, the 5' RACE reads were re-called with MiXCR into one record per CDR3 protein. The sample consists of around 250 distinct CDR3 sequences, around two fifths of them appearing once. Germline-derived CDR1 and CDR2 are LNHDA and SQIVND (reference sequence). The CDR3 covers 14 residues. The germline V and J ends were trimmed by 6 bases and 4 bases, with 15 bases remaining between them. Study conclusions and caveats: Estimated coverage of tumor T cells was roughly 6.4% for alpha and 11% to 15% for beta chains. For expanded intratumoral alpha and beta TCRs, counts tracked tumor mutation counts.

In its sample, this clonotype is large. As yet, its antigen is unknown. This beta chain came through as a stray read in a library set up for alpha chains, and its size says little. The chain carries TRBV19 and TRBJ1-2; D perhaps matches TRBD1 (5 bases). This clonotype originated in a female donor with early-stage non-small cell lung cancer. The source was lung tumor tissue, collected at surgery. The CDR3 nucleotides are TGTGCCAGTAGCACCGGGACGGCCATCTATGGCTACACCTTC. Its protein is CASSTGTAIYGYTF.